The TCR beta chain described here comes from a study of shared T cell receptors in the human thymus (dated by TCRdb to about 2021). For context, the study as a whole: The study investigated the way shared, self-reactive T-cell receptor alpha chains are produced in the human thymus.

The junction carries 19 bases between V and J, which are trimmed by 0 bases and 4 bases respectively. From its cysteine to its phenylalanine, the CDR3 spans 17 amino acids. Only the CDR3 portion is preserved as DNA: 51 bases, with reading frame beginning at the first base. Per the germline V gene, KGHSH is the CDR1 and LQKENI is the CDR2. The method was the immunoSEQ multiplex PCR assay. TCRdb stores this immuneACCESS table with in-frame sequences only. Part of the clones is absent; in the studies checked, under half of the shortfall reflects unresolved V genes, and no reason is known for the rest. The sample has 650,000 to 950,000 clones on record, 70% to 90% of them singletons. In total, the top ten clones hold around 0.0099% of the sample. On this clone itself: What antigen it recognizes has not been identified. Nothing much larger sits one base from this clone, and base qualities are not available.

The same specimen was also included in a second study, on human thymus T cells. The second paper further reports: Immunologically healthy infants undergoing open corrective cardiac surgery for congenital heart defects in Finland were used as donors. The thymus tissue came from surgical resects taken out during corrective cardiac surgery. Usage of V and J gene segments appeared to be biased in both the thymic and the peripheral blood repertoires. Highly overlapping thymic TCR repertoires among unrelated individuals were reported in the related research. The study described the TCR alpha and beta repertoires in roughly 8 infant thymus samples and a few matching peripheral blood samples. Donor ages ranged from about 6 to 250 days, and the cohort comprised about six male and a couple of female infants. Thymocytes were mechanically released from the tissue and were stored as pellets of about 10-30 million cells at -70 degrees C. Genomic DNA was extracted from frozen cell pellets with a QIAsymphony instrument. The immunoSEQ multiplex PCR assay was used to amplify the TCRB and TCRAD loci from a standardized amount of quality-controlled genomic DNA. The amplicons spanned the V(D)J region and were long enough to cover the CDR3 and allow V and J genes to be identified. Through the commercial immunoSEQ service, the amplicons were sequenced on an Illumina platform. Primer bias and sequencing errors were corrected as previously described, and TCRAD and TCRB were defined on the basis of the IMGT database. immunoSEQ Analyzer 3.0 and VDJTools were used for repertoire analysis, which covered basic statistics, V/J segment usage, diversity estimates, rarefaction and pairwise overlap. To estimate diversity, the Chao1, ChaoE, Efron-Thisted, Shannon and inverse Simpson indices were applied, and diversity was also estimated on datasets down-sampled to the smallest sample. Repertoire overlap was assessed by strict matching of CDR3 nucleotide sequence, V gene and J gene, and clustering was done by Jaccard-based multidimensional scaling. On average, thymus samples yielded some 810,000 unique TCRB clonotypes, whereas blood samples yielded 65,000 to 100,000.

Here the chain combines TRBV18 and TRBJ2-7; the D gene is possibly TRBD2, with 6 bases matching. The clonotype originates from a girl in the first two years of life with a congenital heart defect. Donor details come from another sample of the same person, matched by shared clones. Sequenced: thymocytes. The CDR3 loop reads CASSPPYSGKASYEQYF. The nucleotides read TGTGCCAGCTCACCACCGTATAGCGGAAAAGCCTCATACGAGCAGTACTTC.